These 27 T cell receptor beta chains came from one sample sequenced in a study of vaccination and CD4 T cells after COVID-19. Their antigens remain unidentified. As to treatment: roughly 10-day PBMC culture with coronavirus spike peptide pools or control peptides (ViraFEST assay). Scientists ran DNA taken from cultured CD4+ T cells through the Oncomine TCR Beta short-read assay for sequencing. TCRdb passed the PCR reads through MiXCR, listing each CDR3 protein once. The repertoire holds 20,000 to 25,000 distinct CDR3 sequences, 65% to 80% seen once, with around 3.8% in the top ten. The source material was CD4+ T cells from blood, cultured in vitro. The source is a human donor who had recovered from COVID-19.

This chain joins TRBV6-1 and TRBJ1-2; D may be TRBD1 (6 bases). Germline lookup yields CDR1 MNHNS and CDR2 SASEGT. The V gene lost 4 bases and the J gene lost 2 bases, with 11 bases spanning the gap. The CDR3 length is 14 residues. CDR3 protein: CASSASDRNYGYTF. The CDR3 DNA sequence: TGTGCCAGCAGTGCCTCAGACAGGAACTATGGCTACACCTTC.

The chain carries TRBV6-1 and TRBJ2-7; TRBD2 is a possible D gene (6 bases). CDR1 is MNHNS, CDR2 SASEGT, per germline. This CDR3 region has 11 residues. The ends were cut back, 6 bases at V and 12 bases at J, with 15 bases in the middle. The CDR3 reads CASSFGRGWYF. In DNA form, the CDR3 reads TGTGCCAGCAGCTTCGGGCGGGGTTGGTACTTC.

The genes are TRBV20-1 and TRBJ1-2; D is perhaps TRBD1 (6 bases). This CDR3 region has 14 residues. The germline V gene has CDR1 DFQATT and CDR2 SNEGSKA (reference sequence). The V end was cut by 6 bases, the J end by 4 bases, with 18 bases between. The chain's CDR3 is CSAAVGVGAYGYTF. The CDR3 DNA reads TGCAGTGCGGCGGTGGGGGTGGGGGCCTATGGCTACACCTTC.

J is TRBJ1-5 and V is TRBV6-2 or TRBV6-3; D unresolved. CDR3 length: 13 residues. CDR1 is MNHEY and CDR2 is SVGEGT in the germline V gene. Deletions cut 2 bases from V and 6 bases from J, with 8 bases between. This chain's CDR3 is CASSYPQSQPQHF. The CDR3, as DNA: TGTGCCAGCAGTTACCCGCAAAGTCAGCCCCAGCATTTT.

The rearrangement links TRBV12-3 or TRBV12-4 to TRBJ2-7, with 10 bases fitting TRBD2. This CDR3 is built from 13 residues. J lost 6 bases, V lost 7 bases, and 6 bases had no gene match. The CDR3 sequence is CASTGAGGSEQYF. The CDR3 region has the DNA TGTGCCAGCACAGGAGCGGGGGGGAGCGAGCAGTACTTC.

The chain carries TRBV6-2 or TRBV6-3 and TRBJ1-5; D is uncertain. Trimming took off 2 bases at V and 7 bases at J, with 18 bases between the two ends. The germline V gene encodes CDR1 MNHEY and CDR2 SVGEGT. This CDR3 contains 16 residues. The CDR3 bases are TGTGCCAGCAGTTACGCAATAGCCAGGAGGAACCAGCCCCAGCATTTT. Residues: CASSYAIARRNQPQHF.

The gene calls are TRBV18 and TRBJ1-2; 8 bases match TRBD1. The CDR3 runs to 14 residues. Germline V gene sequence: CDR1 KGHSH, CDR2 LQKENI. Trimming took 3 bases from V and 8 from J; bases not matched to a gene: 8. The CDR3 loop is CASSPLRTGSGYTF. The CDR3 coding sequence is TGTGCCAGCTCACCCCTGCGGACAGGGTCAGGCTACACCTTC.

This chain joins TRBV7-8 and TRBJ1-2; D gene ambiguous. This CDR3 comprises 13 residues. Deletions cut 2 bases from V and 6 bases from J, with 10 bases between. Germline V gene sequence: CDR1 SGHVS, CDR2 FQNEAQ. CDR3 nucleotides: TGTGCCAGCAGCTTACGTCGTGGGGATGGCTACACCTTC. It encodes CASSLRRGDGYTF.

V usage is TRBV24-1 and J usage is TRBJ2-5; possible D gene TRBD2, 6 bases. V was pared by 3 bases and J by 1 base, with 11 bases between. Germline V gene sequence: CDR1 KGHDR, CDR2 SFDVKD. The CDR3 runs to 15 residues. CDR3 sequence reads: CATSDGDGGQETQYF. The CDR3 DNA sequence: TGTGCCACCAGTGATGGGGACGGGGGCCAAGAGACCCAGTACTTC.

The V call is TRBV10-3, the J call TRBJ1-1; D uncertain. The germline V gene has CDR1 ENHRY and CDR2 SYGVKD. The CDR3 extends over 16 amino acids. Between the trimmed V and J ends, which lost 1 base and 1 base, there was a span of 13 bases. CDR3: CAISEFERGKNTEAFF. The CDR3 DNA follows: TGTGCCATCAGTGAGTTCGAGAGAGGGAAGAACACTGAAGCTTTCTTT.

CDR3 sequence: CASSYGLAGLETQYF. As DNA, the CDR3 is TGTGCCAGCAGCTACGGACTAGCGGGGTTGGAGACCCAGTACTTC. The rearrangement links TRBV6-5 to TRBJ2-5; TRBD2 agrees at 12 bases. V gave up 6 bases and J gave up 5 bases; unmatched junction bases: 7. The CDR3 contains 15 residues. Germline values: CDR1 MNHEY, CDR2 SVGAGI.

The chain uses TRBV11-3 and TRBJ2-7, with unresolved D. V was cut by 0 bases and J by 3 bases, with 6 bases left in between. Germline V CDR1 and CDR2: SGHNT, YENEEA. The CDR3 length is 13 residues. In DNA form, the CDR3 reads TGTGCCAGCAGCTTAGATCAAATCTACGAGCAGTACTTC. This gives the protein CASSLDQIYEQYF.

The gene calls are TRBV11-3 and TRBJ2-5; D is perhaps TRBD2 (6 bases). The germline gives CDR1 SGHNT, CDR2 YENEEA. Deletions cut 2 bases from V and 3 bases from J, with 13 bases between. The CDR3 contains 15 residues. CDR3 sequence: CASSLMAGSEETQYF. The CDR3 DNA reads TGTGCCAGCAGCTTAATGGCGGGGTCGGAAGAGACCCAGTACTTC.

CDR3 amino acids: CASSLSRNEQFF. CDR3 nucleotide sequence: TGTGCCAGCAGCTTAAGCAGAAATGAGCAGTTCTTC. The V and J genes are TRBV7-2 and TRBJ2-1; D remains unclear. The V gene's germline CDR1 is SGHTA and CDR2 FQGNSA. There are 12 residues in the CDR3. The germline V and J ends were trimmed by 2 bases and 7 bases, with 6 bases remaining between them.

V gene TRBV7-9 combines with J gene TRBJ2-5; TRBD2 agrees at 7 bases. Germline CDR1 reads SEHNR; CDR2 reads FQNEAQ (reference sequence). The CDR3 runs to 16 residues. The junction had 16 bases not matched to a gene; V was cut back by 5 bases and J by 7 bases. The CDR3 sequence: CASSASGNSLWGTQYF. The CDR3 coding sequence is TGTGCCAGCAGCGCAAGCGGGAACTCCTTGTGGGGGACCCAGTACTTC.

This clonotype has a handful of counts. The chain is built from TRBV7-2 and TRBJ1-2; D remains ambiguous. Germline-derived CDR1 and CDR2 are SGHTA and FQGNSA. V lost 1 base and J lost 5, with 11 bases in between. CDR3 length equals 14 residues. In nucleotides, the CDR3 is TGTGCCAGCAGCTTAGTTGGGGTTGGGTATGGCTACACCTTC. Its protein product is CASSLVGVGYGYTF.

This chain links TRBV7-2 with TRBJ2-2; D unresolved. CDR1 and CDR2 (germline): SGHTA, FQGNSA. The V end was cut by 5 bases, the J end by 7 bases, with 11 bases between. The CDR3 sequence is 13 residues long. CDR3 amino acids: CASSLGGDGELFF. The DNA for the CDR3 is TGTGCCAGCAGCCTCGGTGGGGACGGGGAGCTGTTTTTT.

The V gene is TRBV7-2, the J gene TRBJ1-5; tentative D call: TRBD1 (6 bases). Trimming removed 6 bases at V and 5 bases at J, with 14 bases between. The V gene's germline CDR1 is SGHTA and CDR2 FQGNSA. The CDR3 is 14 amino acids. The CDR3 region has the DNA TGTGCCAGCAGTAGCCCGGGGGCCCATCAGCCCCAGCATTTT. Translation gives CASSSPGAHQPQHF.

The rearrangement joins TRBV7-2 to TRBJ1-1; D is possibly TRBD1 (6 bases). V lost 6 bases to trimming and J lost 1 base, with 15 bases between them. This CDR3 has 15 residues. The germline CDR1 and CDR2 sequences are SGHTA and FQGNSA. Here the CDR3 reads CASRLVGGANTEAFF. The DNA for the CDR3 is TGTGCCAGCAGGCTCGTGGGGGGGGCGAACACTGAAGCTTTCTTT.

This clonotype was seen only a few times. The chain uses TRBV6-5 and TRBJ1-5; D unclear. Germline lookup yields CDR1 MNHEY and CDR2 SVGAGI. The V gene lost 0 bases and the J gene lost 7 bases, with 13 bases spanning the gap. The CDR3 totals 15 residues. The DNA for the CDR3 is TGTGCCAGCAGTTACTCGATAGGATTGGGACAGCCCCAGCATTTT. Residues: CASSYSIGLGQPQHF.

The V call is TRBV7-3, the J call TRBJ2-1; maybe TRBD2 (7 bases). CDR1 and CDR2 (germline): SGHTA, FQGTGA. This CDR3 contains 15 residues. With 5 bases removed from V and 10 bases from J, the gap between germline ends came to 21 bases. CDR3 sequence reads: CASSPRGGLRGEQFF. The DNA for the CDR3 is TGTGCCAGCAGCCCTAGGGGGGGTCTACGGGGGGAGCAGTTCTTC.

The chain joins TRBV20-1 to TRBJ2-3; D possibly corresponds to TRBD2 (6 bases). CDR3 length equals 12 residues. Per germline, CDR1 DFQATT and CDR2 SNEGSKA (reference sequence). The CDR3 loop is CSAGSQADTQYF. The CDR3, as DNA: TGCAGCGCGGGATCTCAGGCAGATACGCAGTATTTT.

The chain combines TRBV6-5 with TRBJ2-5; TRBD1 matches 10 bases. J gave up 3 bases and V 0 bases, and 7 bases lay outside the gene matches. The CDR3 is 17 amino acids. Germline V gene data show CDR1 as MNHEY and CDR2 as SVGAGI. CDR3 in DNA: TGTGCCAGCAGTTACTCAGGGGGACAGGGGCTAAAAGAGACCCAGTACTTC. Translating gives CASSYSGGQGLKETQYF.

V usage is TRBV20-1 and J usage is TRBJ1-2, with TRBD1 as a possible D gene (5 bases). Between the trimmed V and J ends, which lost 1 base and 4 bases, there was a span of 13 bases. The CDR3 is 14 residues long. Germline V gene sequence: CDR1 DFQATT, CDR2 SNEGSKA (reference sequence). Written as DNA, the CDR3 is TGCAGTGCTAGAGTGGGGCGGGAGCCCTATGGCTACACCTTC. Amino acid sequence: CSARVGREPYGYTF.

As for this clonotype: The junction differs from germline at one of its ends, possibly a read error. The chain recombines TRBV7-9 with TRBJ2-7; the match to TRBD2 covers 8 bases. Germline-derived CDR1 and CDR2 are SEHNR and FQNEAQ (reference sequence). The CDR3 totals 13 residues. The CDR3 spells CASSLAAGGPSHF. CDR3 nucleotides: TGTGCCAGCAGCTTGGCGGCGGGGGGCCCATCCCACTTC. Full variable domain (missing parts from reference TRBV7-9 and TRBJ2-7): DTGVSQNPRHKITKRGQNVTFRCDPISEHNRLYWYRQTLGQGPEFLTYFQNEAQLEKSRLLSDRFSAERPKGSFSTLEIQRTEQGDSAMYLCASSLAAGGPSHFGPGTRLTVT.

V gene TRBV7-9 combines with J gene TRBJ2-3; either TRBD1 or TRBD2 may supply D (5 bases each). The CDR3 runs 14 residues. Germline V gives CDR1 SEHNR, CDR2 FQNEAQ (reference sequence). Trimming removed 9 bases from V and 2 bases from J, with 15 bases in between. The CDR3 region has the DNA TGTGCCAGTGGACTGGACACCTCCACAGATACGCAGTATTTT. Amino acids: CASGLDTSTDTQYF.

This chain connects TRBV4-3 to TRBJ1-4; D is possibly TRBD1 (5 bases). Germline V CDR1 and CDR2: LGHNA, YSLEER. The V end was cut by 4 bases, the J end by 17 bases, with 17 bases between. The CDR3 is made up of 12 amino acids. The CDR3 loop reads CASSPLSGGRFF. CDR3 DNA sequence: TGCGCCAGCAGCCCCCTTTCGGGGGGACGCTTTTTT.